The rows below give T cell receptor beta chains drawn from one sample of a study of shared clonotypes between healthy human individuals. Sequenced by immunoSEQ multiplex PCR; TCRdb stores in-frame clones only, minus some. The sample records about 1.5 million clones, 95% to 99% being singletons. Sequenced input: naive CD4+ T cells sorted from blood. The receptors shown here come from a young man in good health. Both conserved end residues are part of each CDR3.

V: TRBV5-6
J: TRBJ2-7
CDR3: CASSLDTESYYEQYF

V: TRBV19
J: TRBJ2-7
CDR3: CASSIGAGVGEQYF

V: TRBV15
J: TRBJ2-3
CDR3: CATSRDLPSGTDTQYF

V: TRBV2
J: TRBJ1-5
CDR3: CASSVNSNQPQHF

V: TRBV5-4
J: TRBJ2-7
CDR3: CASSSGLAEYEQYF

V: TRBV5-1
J: TRBJ2-7
CDR3: CASRTTMRGEIYEQYF

V: TRBV5-1
J: TRBJ2-5
CDR3: CASSPGTRTSGQETQYF

V: TRBV18
J: TRBJ2-3
CDR3: CASSALPKQGLTDTQYF

V: TRBV7-3
J: TRBJ2-5
CDR3: CASSLSGQVFGETQYF

V: TRBV10-2
J: TRBJ2-7
CDR3: CASSDRRVRTYEQYF

V: TRBV6-1
J: TRBJ1-2
CDR3: CASSESGGYGYTF

V: TRBV6-5
J: TRBJ2-7
CDR3: CASRGGQGTSEQYF

V: TRBV7-9
J: TRBJ2-7
CDR3: CASSLGDGISYEQYF

V: TRBV28
J: TRBJ2-3
CDR3: CASERRSTDTQYF

V: TRBV5-1
J: TRBJ2-2
CDR3: CASSLTGTITGELFF

V: TRBV10-2
J: TRBJ2-1
CDR3: CASSGRVNEQFF

V: TRBV7-9
J: TRBJ2-2
CDR3: CARGLAGENTGELFF

V: TRBV19
J: TRBJ1-5
CDR3: CASSIEGDWQPQHF

V: TRBV28
J: TRBJ2-7
CDR3: CASSLIRDSGSYEQYF

V: TRBV9
J: TRBJ2-1
CDR3: CASSAGTHNEQFF

V: TRBV5-4
J: TRBJ2-5
CDR3: CASSPPPTTYQETQYF

V: TRBV4-1
J: TRBJ1-2
CDR3: CASSPLGQGASGYTF

V: TRBV5-1
J: TRBJ2-4
CDR3: CASSSGVVLAKNIQYF

V: TRBV28
J: TRBJ2-7
CDR3: CAQVRAWSYEQYF

V: TRBV13
J: TRBJ2-6
CDR3: CASSLAPGLKPSGANVLTF

V: TRBV15
J: TRBJ2-7
CDR3: CATSRDRDRATVFPYEQYF

V: TRBV11-3
J: TRBJ2-7
CDR3: CASIQQGKGEQYF

V: TRBV9
J: TRBJ2-7
CDR3: CASSVASGTGYEQYF

V: TRBV5-1
J: TRBJ1-1
CDR3: CASSLEARRGTEAFF

V: TRBV14
J: TRBJ1-2
CDR3: CASSQEAGVSYGYTF

V: TRBV7-2
J: TRBJ2-7
CDR3: CASSHNIWLAGVGSYEQYF

V: TRBV9
J: TRBJ2-2
CDR3: CASSISGANTGELFF

V: TRBV7-9
J: TRBJ2-5
CDR3: CASSLVLETQYF

V: TRBV11-2
J: TRBJ2-5
CDR3: CASSLTGARETQYF

V: TRBV5-1
J: TRBJ2-1
CDR3: CASSLGSTSGTNEQFF

V: TRBV27
J: TRBJ2-6
CDR3: CASTMAVSGANVLTF

V: TRBV10-3
J: TRBJ2-7
CDR3: CAIRGDRGPNYEQYF

V: TRBV4-1
J: TRBJ1-3
CDR3: CASSQDFRPGNTIYF

V: TRBV5-1
J: TRBJ2-1
CDR3: CASSLDLGIYNEQFF

V: TRBV5-4
J: TRBJ2-3
CDR3: CASSVPSSGLLGFTQYF

V: TRBV7-2
J: TRBJ2-5
CDR3: CASSLPPGLANQRVETQYF